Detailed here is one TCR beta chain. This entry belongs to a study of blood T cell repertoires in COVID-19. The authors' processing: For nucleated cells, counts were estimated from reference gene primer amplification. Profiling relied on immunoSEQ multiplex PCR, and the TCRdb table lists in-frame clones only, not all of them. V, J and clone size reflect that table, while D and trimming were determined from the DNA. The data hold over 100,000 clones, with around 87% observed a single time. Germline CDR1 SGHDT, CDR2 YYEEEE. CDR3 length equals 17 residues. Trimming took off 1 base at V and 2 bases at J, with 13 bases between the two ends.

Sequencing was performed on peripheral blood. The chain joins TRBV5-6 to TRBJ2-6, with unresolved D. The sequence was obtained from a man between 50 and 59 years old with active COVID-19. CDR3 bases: TGTGCCAGCAGCTTGCCGGCAGGTGCACCTGGGGCCAACGTCCTGACTTTC. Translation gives CASSLPAGAPGANVLTF.